This TCR beta chain was documented in a study of blood T cell repertoires in COVID-19. The table came from immunoSEQ multiplex PCR; TCRdb's copy has only in-frame clones and leaves some out. The sample records around 360,000 clones, 87% being singletons. This clone was observed a single time. The source is a man aged 40-49 years in a cohort exposed to, infected with or recovered from COVID-19 (not recorded which). The specimen sequenced was PBMCs or T cells enriched from blood (not recorded which).

The CDR3, as DNA: TGTGCCAGCAGCCAAGGGACAGCGCTCCCCGAGCAGTACTTC. Translated: CASSQGTALPEQYF. V gene TRBV3-1 (or the pseudogene TRBV3-2) combines with J gene TRBJ2-7; D is possibly TRBD1 (6 bases). Deletions cut 1 base from V and 6 bases from J, with 13 bases between. The germline V gene has CDR1 LGHDT and CDR2 YNNKEL (reference sequence). This CDR3 region has 14 residues.